These T cell receptor beta chains were read from a single sample in a study of blood T cells in healthy people across ages. TCRdb recomputed calls from the 5' RACE reads with MiXCR, one row per CDR3 protein. This table holds 500,000 to 550,000 distinct CDR3 sequences, around 24% found once. These sequences were also reported in another study, on T cells of mothers and their children.

Sequencing input: blood. These receptors originate from a boy aged 10-17 years in good health. Both conserved end residues are part of each CDR3. A D gene is named only where the DNA matches it firmly. Size values are once, few and many counts, or a class for expanded clones, and some rows have none.

V gene: TRBV29-1
clone size: -
J gene: TRBJ2-1
D gene: -
CDR3 protein: CSVRNGNEQFF
CDR3 DNA: TGCAGCGTTCGGAACGGCAATGAGCAGTTCTTC

V gene: TRBV6-6
clone size: few
J gene: TRBJ2-4
D gene: TRBD1
CDR3 protein: CASSPGQGSFGQYF
CDR3 DNA: TGTGCCAGCAGCCCGGGACAGGGAAGTTTTGGTCAGTACTTC

V gene: TRBV27
clone size: -
J gene: TRBJ1-2
D gene: TRBD1
CDR3 protein: CASSSIRDRDTYGYTF
CDR3 DNA: TGTGCCAGCAGTTCGATCCGGGACAGGGATACCTATGGCTACACCTTC

V gene: TRBV11-2
clone size: -
J gene: TRBJ2-5
D gene: -
CDR3 protein: CASSLSWGSETQYF
CDR3 DNA: TGTGCCAGCAGCTTATCATGGGGGTCCGAGACCCAGTACTTC

V gene: TRBV4-3
clone size: -
J gene: TRBJ1-6
D gene: TRBD1
CDR3 protein: CASSQGPGQGDNSPLHF
CDR3 DNA: TGCGCCAGCAGCCAAGGGCCGGGACAGGGGGATAATTCACCCCTCCACTTT

V gene: TRBV3-1
clone size: -
J gene: TRBJ1-1
D gene: -
CDR3 protein: CASSQEGFWAGTEAFF
CDR3 DNA: TGTGCCAGCAGCCAAGAGGGCTTCTGGGCGGGCACTGAAGCTTTCTTT

V gene: TRBV29-1
clone size: many
J gene: TRBJ2-2
D gene: -
CDR3 protein: CSVQNTGELFF
CDR3 DNA: TGCAGCGTCCAGAACACCGGGGAGCTGTTTTTT

V gene: TRBV6-1
clone size: -
J gene: TRBJ2-2
D gene: TRBD1
CDR3 protein: CASRRDSWNTGELFF
CDR3 DNA: TGTGCCAGCAGGAGGGACAGTTGGAACACCGGGGAGCTGTTTTTT

V gene: TRBV28
clone size: once
J gene: TRBJ2-5
D gene: -
CDR3 protein: CASSSHGGQETQYF
CDR3 DNA: TGTGCCAGCAGTTCCCATGGAGGGCAAGAGACCCAGTACTTC

V gene: TRBV4-3
clone size: few
J gene: TRBJ2-5
D gene: TRBD2
CDR3 protein: CASSQEPGGWDQETQYF
CDR3 DNA: TGCGCCAGCAGCCAAGAACCGGGAGGGTGGGACCAAGAGACCCAGTACTTC

V gene: TRBV5-5
clone size: few
J gene: TRBJ1-1
D gene: -
CDR3 protein: CASFLTRHTEAFF
CDR3 DNA: TGTGCCAGCTTTCTAACCCGACACACTGAAGCTTTCTTT

V gene: TRBV7-2
clone size: -
J gene: TRBJ2-7
D gene: TRBD1
CDR3 protein: CASSPGTALWSEQYF
CDR3 DNA: TGTGCCAGCAGCCCCGGGACAGCTCTTTGGTCCGAGCAGTACTTC

V gene: TRBV27
clone size: -
J gene: TRBJ1-5
D gene: -
CDR3 protein: CASSLSGGNQPQHF
CDR3 DNA: TGTGCCAGCAGTTTATCGGGAGGCAATCAGCCCCAGCATTTT

V gene: TRBV7-8
clone size: -
J gene: TRBJ2-7
D gene: -
CDR3 protein: CASSLERLYEQYF
CDR3 DNA: TGTGCCAGCAGCTTAGAGCGGCTCTACGAGCAGTACTTC

V gene: TRBV20-1
clone size: many
J gene: TRBJ1-5
D gene: -
CDR3 protein: CSAGSGRQPQHF
CDR3 DNA: TGCAGTGCTGGATCAGGGAGACAGCCCCAGCATTTT

V gene: TRBV9
clone size: few
J gene: TRBJ2-5
D gene: -
CDR3 protein: CASSVLGTNQETQYF
CDR3 DNA: TGTGCCAGCAGCGTATTGGGTACGAACCAAGAGACCCAGTACTTC

V gene: TRBV4-3
clone size: many
J gene: TRBJ1-4
D gene: TRBD1
CDR3 protein: CASSQGTGEKLFF
CDR3 DNA: TGCGCCAGCAGCCAAGGGACAGGGGAAAAACTGTTTTTT

V gene: TRBV7-3
clone size: -
J gene: TRBJ1-5
D gene: -
CDR3 protein: CASILLRCQPQHF
CDR3 DNA: TGTGCCAGCATTCTATTGAGGTGCCAGCCCCAGCATTTT

V gene: TRBV24-1
clone size: many
J gene: TRBJ2-3
D gene: -
CDR3 protein: CATSGGDLSTDTQYF
CDR3 DNA: TGTGCCACCAGTGGGGGGGACCTATCCACAGATACGCAGTATTTT

V gene: TRBV12-3/TRBV12-4
clone size: -
J gene: TRBJ2-7
D gene: -
CDR3 protein: CASSFVGVGPTGEQYF
CDR3 DNA: TGTGCCAGCAGTTTTGTAGGGGTTGGGCCTACGGGCGAGCAGTACTTC

V gene: TRBV29-1
clone size: few
J gene: TRBJ1-2
D gene: -
CDR3 protein: CSVVDGAAYYGCTF
CDR3 DNA: -

V gene: TRBV5-1
clone size: -
J gene: TRBJ2-5
D gene: TRBD2
CDR3 protein: CASSLEGVYLGLAQETQYF
CDR3 DNA: TGCGCCAGCAGCTTGGAAGGCGTCTACCTCGGACTAGCCCAAGAGACCCAGTACTTC

V gene: TRBV7-2
clone size: few
J gene: TRBJ1-1
D gene: -
CDR3 protein: CASSLFQGRGTEAFF
CDR3 DNA: TGTGCCAGCAGCCTGTTCCAGGGGAGGGGGACTGAAGCTTTCTTT

V gene: TRBV5-5
clone size: -
J gene: TRBJ2-5
D gene: -
CDR3 protein: CASTSGLQETQYF
CDR3 DNA: TGTGCCAGCACAAGCGGGCTCCAAGAGACCCAGTACTTC

V gene: TRBV28
clone size: few
J gene: TRBJ2-5
D gene: -
CDR3 protein: CASSSHGSGEQETQYF
CDR3 DNA: TGTGCCAGCAGTTCCCATGGGTCAGGGGAGCAAGAGACCCAGTACTTC

V gene: TRBV4-2
clone size: -
J gene: TRBJ2-4
D gene: -
CDR3 protein: CASSQEVSGNIQYF
CDR3 DNA: TGTGCCAGCAGCCAAGAGGTTAGCGGAAACATTCAGTACTTC

V gene: TRBV7-2
clone size: -
J gene: TRBJ2-1
D gene: TRBD2
CDR3 protein: CASSPRTSGGYSYNEQFF
CDR3 DNA: TGTGCCAGCAGCCCGAGGACTAGCGGGGGGTACTCCTACAATGAGCAGTTCTTC

V gene: TRBV20-1
clone size: -
J gene: TRBJ2-3
D gene: TRBD1
CDR3 protein: CSARGTGQPDTQYF
CDR3 DNA: TGCAGTGCTAGGGGGACAGGGCAGCCAGATACGCAGTATTTT

V gene: TRBV20-1
clone size: -
J gene: TRBJ1-2
D gene: TRBD1
CDR3 protein: CSAPGGQPFSYGYTF
CDR3 DNA: TGCAGTGCTCCAGGGGGCCAACCTTTTAGCTATGGCTACACCTTC